This is a list of T cell receptor beta chains from one sample in a study of T cells after yellow fever vaccination. A single record per CDR3 protein comes from TCRdb applying MiXCR to the 5' RACE reads. This table holds tens of thousands of distinct CDR3 sequences, around 6.2% found once. The sample consisted of CD4+ T cells sorted from PBMCs, taken around 15 days after the first yellow fever vaccination. These receptor sequences come from a man between 18 and 29 years old who received the YFV17D yellow fever vaccine. Each CDR3 is given with its conserved first and last residue. A D gene is named only where the DNA matches it firmly. The size entry gives once, few, many, or a class for an expanded clone.

CDR3nt: TGTGCCAGCTCACTGATTCAGGGGGATACTGAAGCTTTCTTT
CDR3aa: CASSLIQGDTEAFF
d_gene: TRBD1
abundance: many
v_gene: TRBV18
j_gene: TRBJ1-1

CDR3nt: TGCAGCGTTGTGAGGGGGCCAGGGACTGAAGCTTTCTTT
CDR3aa: CSVVRGPGTEAFF
d_gene: TRBD1
abundance: many
v_gene: TRBV29-1
j_gene: TRBJ1-1

CDR3nt: TGTGCCAGCAGATTGTCCGGGACTAGCCAAGAGACCCAGTACTTC
CDR3aa: CASRLSGTSQETQYF
d_gene: TRBD2
abundance: many
v_gene: TRBV6-1
j_gene: TRBJ2-5

CDR3nt: TGTGCCAGCAGCCCACAGACAGACGGATTGAGAACCTTC
CDR3aa: CASSPQTDGLRTF
d_gene: -
abundance: many
v_gene: TRBV7-3
j_gene: TRBJ1-2

CDR3nt: TGCAGTGCTAGCCAACTAGCCAGTGAGCAGTTCTTC
CDR3aa: CSASQLASEQFF
d_gene: -
abundance: many
v_gene: TRBV20-1
j_gene: TRBJ2-1

CDR3nt: TGCGCCAGCAGCTTTGGTTCCTTGGGGGGGGACCACTACGAGCAGTACTTC
CDR3aa: CASSFGSLGGDHYEQYF
d_gene: TRBD2
abundance: many
v_gene: TRBV5-1
j_gene: TRBJ2-7

CDR3nt: TGTGCCAGCAGTTACGAGGGACTAGCCAAAAACATTCAGTACTTC
CDR3aa: CASSYEGLAKNIQYF
d_gene: -
abundance: many
v_gene: TRBV6-2/TRBV6-3
j_gene: TRBJ2-4

CDR3nt: TGTGCCAGCAGCTCAATAAGCTCTGGGGCCAACGTCCTGACTTTC
CDR3aa: CASSSISSGANVLTF
d_gene: -
abundance: many
v_gene: TRBV5-4
j_gene: TRBJ2-6

CDR3nt: TGTGCCAGCAGTGAGCCCCTCTCCTTCAATCAGCCCCAGCATTTT
CDR3aa: CASSEPLSFNQPQHF
d_gene: -
abundance: many
v_gene: TRBV6-2/TRBV6-3
j_gene: TRBJ1-5

CDR3nt: TGCGCCAGCAGCCAAGGGTACAGGGGGCGCGAAAAACTGTTTTTT
CDR3aa: CASSQGYRGREKLFF
d_gene: TRBD1
abundance: many
v_gene: TRBV4-3
j_gene: TRBJ1-4

CDR3nt: TGCAGTGCTAGTCGGGGGTTCGTCCAGCCCCAGCATTTT
CDR3aa: CSASRGFVQPQHF
d_gene: -
abundance: many
v_gene: TRBV20-1
j_gene: TRBJ1-5

CDR3nt: TGTGCCAGTAACGCGGGGGCTGGACAGCCCCAGCATTTT
CDR3aa: CASNAGAGQPQHF
d_gene: -
abundance: many
v_gene: TRBV19
j_gene: TRBJ1-5